Reported below is one TCR beta chain. The table came from immunoSEQ multiplex PCR; TCRdb's copy has only in-frame clones and leaves some out. The sample shows 300,000 to 350,000 clones, 90% of them seen only once. This entry is derived from a study of blood T cell repertoires in COVID-19. The CDR3 contains 17 residues. J lost 5 bases, V lost 5 bases, and 13 bases had no gene match. The germline V gene has CDR1 SGHTA and CDR2 FQGNSA. Sequenced sample: peripheral blood. The clonotype originates from a woman between 35 and 50 years old with COVID-19, enrolled during active disease. The rearrangement joins TRBV7-2 to TRBJ2-5; TRBD2 agrees at 11 bases. Here the CDR3 reads CASSRDSLAGGRETQYF. Here the CDR3 DNA reads TGTGCCAGCAGCAGAGATTCTCTAGCGGGGGGACGGGAGACCCAGTACTTC. The full variable domain, rest sourced from reference TRBV7-2 and TRBJ2-5, is GAGVSQSPSNKVTEKGKDVELRCDPISGHTALYWYRQSLGQGLEFLIYFQGNSAPDKSGLPSDRFSAERTGGSVSTLTIQRTQQEDSAVYLCASSRDSLAGGRETQYFGPGTRLLVL.